This TCR beta chain was observed in a study of early T cells in non-severe SARS-CoV-2 infection. As part of library construction, unique molecular identifiers were attached to individual cDNA molecules. TCRdb recomputed calls from the 5' RACE reads with MiXCR, one row per CDR3 protein. The sample holds tens of thousands of distinct CDR3 sequences; more than 9% are singletons and the top ten take approximately 8%. V was clipped by 3 bases and J by 10 bases; unmatched bases: 4. Germline V gene lookup returns CDR1 MNHEY and CDR2 SMNVEV (reference sequence). CDR3 length equals 13 residues. Sequencing used whole blood, obtained at baseline. This sequence originates from an adult who was a healthcare worker with PCR-confirmed SARS-CoV-2 infection or an uninfected control (not recorded which). This chain uses TRBV27 with TRBJ2-1; TRBD2 agrees at 9 bases. Here the CDR3 DNA reads TGTGCCAGCAGTTTTTACCTAGCGGGAGAGCAGTTCTTC. Translating gives CASSFYLAGEQFF.